This TCR beta chain originates from a study of blood T cells in healthy people across ages. The study, taken as a whole, reports: The diversity estimates, figures obtained from one million T cells, were considered underestimates.

Trimming shortened V by 5 bases and J by 2 bases, and 15 bases separated the two germline ends. The V gene's germline CDR1 is SGHVS and CDR2 FQNEAQ. The CDR3 loop spans 15 amino acids. The authors ran a second PCR of 7 to 11 cycles using a sample-barcoded 5' primer and a J-beta primer mix. MiXCR was run by TCRdb on the 5' RACE reads, yielding one entry per CDR3 protein. The sample records 800,000 to 950,000 distinct CDR3 sequences, about 37% being singletons. To note about this clonotype: Its antigen is currently unknown.

The clonotype originates from a man aged 18 to 29 in good health. Sequenced sample: blood. The V and J genes are TRBV7-8 and TRBJ1-2, with D possibly matching TRBD1 (5 bases). The CDR3 bases are TGTGCCAGCAGCCAAAACCCGACAGAGAACTATGGCTACACCTTC. Translated: CASSQNPTENYGYTF.